This T cell receptor (beta chain) was recovered during a study of low-dose radiotherapy and immunotherapy resistance in tumors. TRAV- and TRBV-specific primers were used for first-strand cDNA, which covered alpha and beta chains. With a constant-region primer and a V-primer adapter, TCRs were subjected to approximately 18 PCR cycles of amplification. TCRdb independently ran MiXCR on the reads; one entry per CDR3 protein. The sample includes around 80,000 distinct CDR3 sequences, about 17% of them seen just once. Time point of the sample: after trial treatment. Treatment of the sample: LDRT plus nivolumab, ipilimumab, low-dose cyclophosphamide and aspirin (RACIN trial). Germline values: CDR1 MNHNS, CDR2 SASEGT. V was clipped by 5 bases and J by 7 bases, with 12 bases between them. This CDR3 has 12 residues. On this clonotype: This likely reflects a read error, since a far larger clone is one base away.

This material consisted of PBMCs, taken after low-dose radiotherapy plus immunotherapy. The receptor was isolated from a male donor with prostate cancer. V gene TRBV6-1 combines with J gene TRBJ2-7, with D possibly TRBD2 on 6 matching bases. The CDR3 DNA is TGTGCCAGCAGTTGGAGGGCAAGTGAGCAGTACTTC. It yields the protein CASSWRASEQYF.